The 17 T cell receptor beta chains listed next were all sequenced from one sample in a study of blood T cell repertoires in COVID-19. This table comes from immunoSEQ multiplex PCR, and its TCRdb copy is limited to in-frame clones, with some not included. The sample has a few hundred thousand clones, around 90% seen once. The sequenced sample was peripheral blood. These receptors all come from a man between 18 and 35 years old with active or convalescent COVID-19.

The chain has TRBV5-1 and TRBJ1-2; 7 bases map to TRBD1. The CDR3 is 14 residues long. V was pared by 4 bases and J by 6 bases, with 9 bases of the junction left unmatched. The germline V gene encodes CDR1 SGHRS and CDR2 YFSETQ. CDR3 DNA sequence: TGCGCCAGCAGCCACGGACAGGCGCCTAATGGCTACACCTTC. Translation: CASSHGQAPNGYTF.

The J gene is TRBJ2-7, the V gene TRBV5-1; the match to TRBD2 covers 12 bases. Germline CDR1 SGHRS, CDR2 YFSETQ. This CDR3 spans 18 amino acids. The J segment lost 7 bases and the V segment lost 4 bases, leaving 18 bases of the junction unmatched. CDR3 nucleotides: TGCGCCAGCAGCCACCGTGGACAGGGCGCTAGCGGGAGGGGGGAGCAGTACTTC. It encodes CASSHRGQGASGRGEQYF. Full variable domain (missing parts from reference TRBV5-1 and TRBJ2-7): KAGVTQTPRYLIKTRGQQVTLSCSPISGHRSVSWYQQTPGQGLQFLFEYFSETQRNKGNFPGRFSGRQFSNSRSEMNVSTLELGDSALYLCASSHRGQGASGRGEQYFGPGTRLTVT.

The chain combines TRBV19 with TRBJ1-1, with TRBD1 matching over 8 bases. This CDR3 comprises 13 residues. Germline V gene data show CDR1 as LNHDA and CDR2 as SQIVND (reference sequence). Germline trimming cut 7 bases from V and 5 bases from J; bases unmatched to any gene: 6. CDR3 DNA sequence: TGTGCCAGTATGCTAAGGACAGGGACTGAAGCTTTCTTT. This translates into CASMLRTGTEAFF.

The CDR3 here is CAISESITGASNTGELFF. The CDR3 nucleotides are TGTGCCATCAGTGAGTCAATTACAGGGGCCTCGAACACCGGGGAGCTGTTTTTT. V and J are TRBV10-3 and TRBJ2-2, with 7 bases lining up with TRBD1. The germline CDR1 and CDR2 sequences are ENHRY and SYGVKD. J lost 0 bases, V lost 0 bases, and 7 bases had no gene match. The CDR3 runs to 18 residues.

The gene calls are TRBV7-2 and TRBJ2-1; D perhaps matches TRBD2 (6 bases). Germline lookup yields CDR1 SGHTA and CDR2 FQGNSA. The V end lost 4 bases, the J end lost 0 bases, and 7 bases lay between the germline ends. This CDR3 region has 14 residues. This chain's CDR3 is CASSSSVSYNEQFF. CDR3 DNA sequence: TGTGCCAGCAGCTCTAGCGTCTCCTACAATGAGCAGTTCTTC. The complete variable domain, with remaining parts taken from reference TRBV7-2 and TRBJ2-1, reads GAGVSQSPSNKVTEKGKDVELRCDPISGHTALYWYRQSLGQGLEFLIYFQGNSAPDKSGLPSDRFSAERTGGSVSTLTIQRTQQEDSAVYLCASSSSVSYNEQFFGPGTRLTVL.

The rearrangement links TRBV6-5 to TRBJ2-3; TRBD1 aligns across 8 bases. Germline values: CDR1 MNHEY, CDR2 SVGAGI. V lost 6 bases and J lost 2; bases outside the gene matches: 7. The CDR3 spans 15 residues. Here the CDR3 DNA reads TGTGCCAGCAGCCGGGACAGGAAAGTCACAGATACGCAGTATTTT. Protein: CASSRDRKVTDTQYF.

This clone was recorded a few times. The chain employs TRBV20-1 and TRBJ2-7; D possibly corresponds to TRBD2 (5 bases). Germline CDR1 and CDR2: DFQATT and SNEGSKA (reference sequence). Trimming left V 8 bases short and J 2 bases short, with 10 bases between. The CDR3 length is 11 residues. DNA for the CDR3: TGCAGTAGCACGGGGACCTACGAGCAGTACTTC. Translated, it gives CSSTGTYEQYF.

The rearrangement uses TRBV6-2 or TRBV6-3 and TRBJ2-3, with 12 positions matching TRBD2. The CDR3 spans 19 residues. With 5 bases clipped from V and 1 base from J, the junction kept 13 bases outside the gene matches. Germline CDR1 is MNHEY and CDR2 is SVGEGT. In DNA form, the CDR3 reads TGTGCCAGCAGTCTAGCGGGAGGGCCCCGGGGATTCCGCACAGATACGCAGTATTTT. Encoded protein: CASSLAGGPRGFRTDTQYF.

V and J are TRBV6-5 and TRBJ1-1; no clear D gene. The CDR3 is 15 residues long. Per germline, CDR1 MNHEY and CDR2 SVGAGI. Trimming left V 0 bases short and J 0 bases short, with 8 bases between. CDR3 nucleotides: TGTGCCAGCAGTTACTCGGGGAGCATGAACACTGAAGCTTTCTTT. Its protein is CASSYSGSMNTEAFF.

The V gene is TRBV7-3, the J gene TRBJ2-1, with D maybe TRBD2 (6 bases). Germline V gene data show CDR1 as SGHTA and CDR2 as FQGTGA. V was shortened by 2 bases and J by 0 bases, with 8 bases between the two germline ends. The CDR3 loop spans 15 amino acids. CDR3 protein: CASSLGRPSYNEQFF. The CDR3 DNA follows: TGTGCCAGCAGCTTAGGGAGGCCCTCCTACAATGAGCAGTTCTTC.

The genes are TRBV7-8 and TRBJ2-7, with D uncertain. Germline-derived CDR1 and CDR2 are SGHVS and FQNEAQ. This CDR3 is built from 12 residues. Trimming stripped 0 bases from V and 2 bases from J, with 2 bases between. CDR3 nucleotide sequence: TGTGCCAGCAGCTTAGCCACCTACGAGCAGTACTTC. Protein product: CASSLATYEQYF.

V gene TRBV7-3 combines with J gene TRBJ1-2; D might be TRBD1 (6 bases). The CDR3 is 16 residues long. Germline assignment: CDR1 SGHTA and CDR2 FQGTGA. The V end lost 0 bases, the J end lost 8 bases, and 19 bases lay between the germline ends. This CDR3 is CASSLTPQGYGLGYTF. The CDR3 nucleotides read TGTGCCAGCAGCTTAACCCCCCAGGGGTACGGGTTAGGCTACACCTTC.

The rearrangement uses TRBV6-1 and TRBJ2-5; 13 nucleotides line up with TRBD2. CDR3 length: 20 amino acids. J gave up 2 bases and V 4 bases, and 16 bases lay outside the gene matches. Per the germline V gene, CDR1 is MNHNS and CDR2 is SASEGT. CDR3: CASSGPGLAGSSPFQETQYF. In DNA, the CDR3 is TGTGCCAGCAGTGGCCCGGGACTAGCGGGATCGAGCCCATTTCAAGAGACCCAGTACTTC.

The V and J genes are TRBV3-1 (or the pseudogene TRBV3-2) and TRBJ2-7, with D possibly matching TRBD2 (6 bases). Germline V gives CDR1 LGHDT, CDR2 YNNKEL (reference sequence). This CDR3 is built from 15 residues. Trimming left V 2 bases short and J 0 bases short, with 11 bases between. The DNA for the CDR3 is TGTGCCAGCAGCCAACCCGGGACTTCCTCCTACGAGCAGTACTTC. Its protein is CASSQPGTSSYEQYF.

This clone turned up a few times. The V gene is TRBV20-1, the J gene TRBJ1-1; 7 bases are shared with TRBD1. Germline CDR1 DFQATT, CDR2 SNEGSKA (reference sequence). This CDR3 spans 13 amino acids. V lost 3 bases and J lost 5; bases outside the gene matches: 6. CDR3 amino acids: CSASTGVGTEAFF. The CDR3 nucleotides are TGCAGTGCTAGTACAGGGGTGGGAACTGAAGCTTTCTTT.

V is TRBV3-1 (or the pseudogene TRBV3-2) and J is TRBJ1-4; no firm D call. The CDR3 is 16 amino acids. Trimming cost V 4 bases and J 3 bases, with 15 bases left between them. Germline CDR1 is LGHDT and CDR2 is YNNKEL (reference sequence). This chain's CDR3 is CASSLTMRVANEKLFF. CDR3 sequence (DNA): TGTGCCAGCAGCCTAACTATGCGAGTGGCTAATGAAAAACTGTTTTTT.

A few counts support this clone. V and J are TRBV2 and TRBJ2-5, with TRBD2 matching over 15 bases. Germline V CDR1 and CDR2: SNHLY, FYNNEI. The CDR3 has 16 residues. V was clipped by 5 bases and J by 5 bases; unmatched bases: 6. CDR3 protein: CASSSGLAGGHETQYF. DNA for the CDR3: TGTGCCAGCAGTAGCGGACTAGCGGGGGGGCACGAGACCCAGTACTTC.